The next 8 T cell receptor beta chains were all read from a single sample in a study of control samples from healthy donors and cancer patients. TCRdb's table, derived via immunoSEQ multiplex PCR, lists solely in-frame clones and lacks some. The repertoire has approximately 110,000 clones, approximately 93% of them found once; the top ten carry 7.8%. The sequencing sample was made of blood. Every receptor here comes from a woman aged 18-29 years in good health.

The V and J genes are TRBV9 and TRBJ1-1; D not certain. This CDR3 comprises 13 residues. Germline CDR1 SGDLS, CDR2 YYNGEE. V was pared by 2 bases and J by 2 bases, with 7 bases between. In DNA, the CDR3 is TGTGCCAGCAGCGTTGCACTAAACACTGAAGCTTTCTTT. It specifies CASSVALNTEAFF.

This sequence joins TRBV6-2 or TRBV6-3 and TRBJ2-3; perhaps TRBD2 as D (6 bases). The ends were cut back, 6 bases at V and 8 bases at J, with 21 bases in the middle. The CDR3 is 15 amino acids. Germline CDR1 MNHEY, CDR2 SVGEGT. The CDR3 spells CASSREHEERGTQYF. The CDR3 bases are TGTGCCAGCAGCCGGGAGCACGAAGAGAGGGGTACGCAGTATTTT.

The chain employs TRBV19 and TRBJ2-1, with D uncertain. CDR3 length: 17 residues. Germline CDR1 reads LNHDA; CDR2 reads SQIVND (reference sequence). The V end lost 3 bases, the J end lost 4 bases, and 19 bases lay between the germline ends. The CDR3 loop is CASSISNPGPFYNEQFF. The DNA for the CDR3 is TGTGCCAGTAGTATTTCGAATCCAGGTCCCTTTTACAATGAGCAGTTCTTC.

The chain links TRBV3-1 (or the pseudogene TRBV3-2) to TRBJ2-7; D may be TRBD1 (6 bases). Trimming removed 4 bases at V and 2 bases at J, with 18 bases between. CDR3 length: 16 amino acids. CDR1 and CDR2 (germline): LGHDT, YNNKEL (reference sequence). CDR3 DNA sequence: TGTGCCAGCAGCCGGAAACAGGGCGTCGGACCCTACGAGCAGTACTTC. Translated: CASSRKQGVGPYEQYF.

This chain joins TRBV4-2 and TRBJ1-1, with 12 bases aligning to TRBD1. The CDR3 has 16 residues. Per germline, CDR1 LGHNA and CDR2 YNFKEQ. V gave up 3 bases and J gave up 5 bases; unmatched junction bases: 7. The CDR3 protein is CASSHTGTGGRTEAFF. The DNA of the CDR3 is TGTGCCAGCAGCCATACCGGGACAGGGGGCCGAACTGAAGCTTTCTTT.

This clone has just one count. The chain is built from TRBV30 and TRBJ2-7; D not resolved. Germline assignment: CDR1 GTSNPN and CDR2 SVGIG (reference sequence). V was shortened by 2 bases and J by 2 bases, with 10 bases between the two germline ends. CDR3 size: 13 residues. The CDR3 here is CAWSPGQTYEQYF. The CDR3 DNA reads TGTGCCTGGAGTCCGGGCCAAACCTACGAGCAGTACTTC.

This chain links TRBV7-2 with TRBJ1-5, with TRBD1 as a possible D gene (5 bases). Germline V gene sequence: CDR1 SGHTA, CDR2 FQGNSA. The length of the CDR3 is 15 residues. The V and J ends lost 2 bases and 3 bases respectively, with 11 bases between them. CDR3 amino acids: CASSLWGSSNQPQHF. CDR3 DNA: TGTGCCAGCAGCTTATGGGGCAGTTCCAATCAGCCCCAGCATTTT.

This chain connects TRBV12-2 to TRBJ1-2; the table's D call of TRBD1 was not tested on the DNA. TRBV12-2 is deemed a pseudogene. The CDR3 has 16 amino acids. In DNA form, the CDR3 reads TGTGCAAGTCGCTTAGACAACAACGACAGGGGCTCTGGCTACACCTTC. Amino acid sequence: CASRLDNNDRGSGYTF.